This note documents a single TCR beta chain sequence. Its cognate antigen is unknown. Clones were sequenced by immunoSEQ multiplex PCR, and TCRdb holds only the in-frame ones, with some missing. The data hold some 83,000 clones, with 70% to 85% observed a single time. The data derive from a study of OX40 agonist ivuxolimab in advanced cancers. Study-wide findings and caveats: In the expanded peripheral T cells, antigen specificity was never determined.

Deletions cut 6 bases from V and 10 bases from J, with 12 bases between. The CDR3 is made up of 12 amino acids. Germline V gene lookup returns CDR1 MNHEY and CDR2 SVGAGI. Anyone with autoimmune disease history or systemic immunosuppression was excluded. This sequence originates from an adult with an advanced solid tumor such as melanoma, head and neck, liver or kidney cancer. The specimen comprised CD4+ or CD8+ T cells sorted from blood, sampled in a trial of the OX40 agonist ivuxolimab. The gene calls are TRBV6-5 and TRBJ2-2; D gene ambiguous. The CDR3 reads CASSSRDVELFF. CDR3 in DNA: TGTGCCAGCAGCTCTAGGGATGTGGAGCTGTTTTTT.